This TCR beta chain was identified during a study of human T cells and chemical hapten exposure. Within the library, unique molecular identifiers were attached to each individual cDNA molecule. Original methodology: Sampled TCR counts reached a median of approximately 94,000 per sample, with values ranging from roughly 23,224 to 690,600. TCRdb fed the RACE reads into MiXCR, producing one record per CDR3 protein. In this record, the V and J calls reflect TCRdb's handling and not the investigators' own analysis. The data contain 65,000 to 95,000 distinct CDR3 sequences, 8.6% of them singletons. Germline CDR1 and CDR2: SGHVS and FNYEAQ. This CDR3 contains 14 residues. V gave up 2 bases and J gave up 6 bases; unmatched junction bases: 2. This clonotype was observed at least ten times. Time point indicated: healthy volunteer bleed at 6 weeks. Unfractionated whole blood yielded the extracted total RNA.

Sequenced sample: whole blood. The rearrangement joins TRBV7-6 to TRBJ2-1; 9 nucleotides align to TRBD1. The TCR comes from a female donor in good health. Some clones in this sample may be carry-over from other donors' samples. CDR3 protein: CASSLRDRANEQFF. CDR3 sequence (DNA): TGTGCCAGCAGCTTACGGGACAGGGCCAATGAGCAGTTCTTC.